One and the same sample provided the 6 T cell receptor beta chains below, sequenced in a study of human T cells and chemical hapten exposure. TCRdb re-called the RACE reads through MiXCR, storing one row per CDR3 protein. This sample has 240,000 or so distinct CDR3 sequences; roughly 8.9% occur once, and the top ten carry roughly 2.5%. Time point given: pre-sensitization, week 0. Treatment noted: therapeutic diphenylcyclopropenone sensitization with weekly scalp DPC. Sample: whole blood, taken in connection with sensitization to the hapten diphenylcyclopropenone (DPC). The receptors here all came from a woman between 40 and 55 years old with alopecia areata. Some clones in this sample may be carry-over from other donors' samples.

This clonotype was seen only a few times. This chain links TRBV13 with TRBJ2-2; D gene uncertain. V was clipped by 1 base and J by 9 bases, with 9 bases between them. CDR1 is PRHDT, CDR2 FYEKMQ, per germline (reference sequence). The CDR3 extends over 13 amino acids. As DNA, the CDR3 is TGTGCCAGCAGCTTAGCCGGGCCCCGGGAGCTGTTTTTT. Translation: CASSLAGPRELFF.

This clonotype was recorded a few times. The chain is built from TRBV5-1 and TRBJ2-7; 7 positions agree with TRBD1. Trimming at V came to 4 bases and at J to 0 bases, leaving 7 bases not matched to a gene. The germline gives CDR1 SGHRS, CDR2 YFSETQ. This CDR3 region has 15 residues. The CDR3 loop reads CASSRLTGPSYEQYF. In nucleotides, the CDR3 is TGCGCCAGCAGCCGTTTGACAGGGCCCTCCTACGAGCAGTACTTC.

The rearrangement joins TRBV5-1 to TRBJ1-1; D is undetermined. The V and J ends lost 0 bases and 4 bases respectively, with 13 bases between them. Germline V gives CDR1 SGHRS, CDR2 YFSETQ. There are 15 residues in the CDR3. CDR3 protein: CASSLAGREGTEAFF. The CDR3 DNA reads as TGCGCCAGCAGCTTGGCCGGGAGGGAGGGCACTGAAGCTTTCTTT.

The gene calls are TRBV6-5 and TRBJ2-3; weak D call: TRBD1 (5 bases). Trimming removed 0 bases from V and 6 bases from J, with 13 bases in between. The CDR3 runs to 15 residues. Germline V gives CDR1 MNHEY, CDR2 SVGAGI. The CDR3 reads CASSYSKGAGDTQYF. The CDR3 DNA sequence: TGTGCCAGCAGTTACTCGAAAGGGGCCGGGGATACGCAGTATTTT.

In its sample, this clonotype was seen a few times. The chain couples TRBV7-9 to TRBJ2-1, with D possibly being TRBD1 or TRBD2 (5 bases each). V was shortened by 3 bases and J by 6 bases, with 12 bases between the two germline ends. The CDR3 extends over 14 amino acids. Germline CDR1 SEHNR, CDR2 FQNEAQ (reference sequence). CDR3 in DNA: TGTGCCAGCAGCTTTAATTTCGGGACCAATGAGCAGTTCTTC. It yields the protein CASSFNFGTNEQFF. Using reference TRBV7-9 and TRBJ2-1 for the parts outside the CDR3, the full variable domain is DTGVSQNPRHKITKRGQNVTFRCDPISEHNRLYWYRQTLGQGPEFLTYFQNEAQLEKSRLLSDRFSAERPKGSFSTLEIQRTEQGDSAMYLCASSFNFGTNEQFFGPGTRLTVL.

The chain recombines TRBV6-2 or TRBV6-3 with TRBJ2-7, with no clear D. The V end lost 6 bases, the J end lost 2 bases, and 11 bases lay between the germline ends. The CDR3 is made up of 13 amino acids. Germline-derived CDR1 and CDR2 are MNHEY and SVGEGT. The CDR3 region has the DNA TGTGCCAGCAGGAACCCGACCCCCTACGAGCAGTACTTC. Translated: CASRNPTPYEQYF.